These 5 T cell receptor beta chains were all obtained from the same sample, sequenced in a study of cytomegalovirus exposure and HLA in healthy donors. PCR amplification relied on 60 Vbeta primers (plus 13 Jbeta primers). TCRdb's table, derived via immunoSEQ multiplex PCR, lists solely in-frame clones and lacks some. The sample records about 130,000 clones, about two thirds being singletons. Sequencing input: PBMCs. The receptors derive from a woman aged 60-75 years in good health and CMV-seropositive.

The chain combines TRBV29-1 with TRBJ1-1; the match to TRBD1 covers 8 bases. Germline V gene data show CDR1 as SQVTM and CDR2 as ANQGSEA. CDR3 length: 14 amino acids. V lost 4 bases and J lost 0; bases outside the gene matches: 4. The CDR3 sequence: CSVARTGMNTEAFF. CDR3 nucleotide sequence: TGCAGCGTTGCGAGGACAGGGATGAACACTGAAGCTTTCTTT.

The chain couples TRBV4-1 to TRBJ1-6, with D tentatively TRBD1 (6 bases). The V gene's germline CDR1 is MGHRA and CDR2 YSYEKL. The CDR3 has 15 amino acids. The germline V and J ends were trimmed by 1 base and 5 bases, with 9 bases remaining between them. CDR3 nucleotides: TGCGCCAGCAGCCAAGCACAGGGTAATAATTCACCCCTCCACTTT. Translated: CASSQAQGNNSPLHF.

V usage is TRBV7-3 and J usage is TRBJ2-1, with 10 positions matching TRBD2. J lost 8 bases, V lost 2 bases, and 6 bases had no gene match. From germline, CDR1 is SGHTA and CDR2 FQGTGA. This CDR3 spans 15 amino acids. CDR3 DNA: TGTGCCAGCAGCTTATTAGCGGGGGGCCCCCATGAGCAGTTCTTC. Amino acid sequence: CASSLLAGGPHEQFF.

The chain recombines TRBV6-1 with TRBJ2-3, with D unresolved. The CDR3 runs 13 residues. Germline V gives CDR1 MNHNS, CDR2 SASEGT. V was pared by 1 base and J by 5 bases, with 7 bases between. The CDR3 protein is CASSEDGLDTQYF. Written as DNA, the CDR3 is TGTGCCAGCAGTGAAGATGGCTTAGATACGCAGTATTTT.

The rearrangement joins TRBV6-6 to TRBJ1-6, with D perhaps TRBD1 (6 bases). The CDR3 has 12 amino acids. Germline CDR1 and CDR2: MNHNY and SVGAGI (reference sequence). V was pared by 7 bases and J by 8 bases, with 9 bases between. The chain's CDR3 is CASIQGDSPLHF. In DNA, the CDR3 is TGTGCCAGCATACAGGGCGATTCACCCCTCCACTTT.